The present entry profiles one T cell receptor beta chain with its context. Its antigen is not known. These data originate in a study of T cell responses to AZD1222 COVID-19 vaccine. The germline V gene has CDR1 SGHAT and CDR2 FQNNGV. The V end lost 1 base, the J end lost 0 bases, and 19 bases lay between the germline ends. CDR3 length equals 19 residues. Overall study results and limits: Once two AZD1222 doses were given, Spike-specific TCR breadth and depth went up. Vaccine-related CD4 TCRs covered spike, predominating at 160-218 and 743-854.

This table comes from immunoSEQ multiplex PCR, and its TCRdb copy is limited to in-frame clones, with some not included. Among about 150,000 clones, more than 85% were seen once, and the ten largest hold about 4.4%. The genes are TRBV11-2 and TRBJ2-1; no definite D call. The sample consisted of peripheral blood, taken on day 0 of AZD1222 vaccination. The TCR sequence derives from an adult in good health. CDR3 region: CASSLVVGGSRYSYNEQFF. CDR3 in DNA: TGTGCCAGCAGCTTAGTTGTTGGTGGCAGCAGATACTCCTACAATGAGCAGTTCTTC.